This T cell receptor (beta chain) was sequenced for a study of T cells after yellow fever vaccination. This clonotype was seen ten or more times. One entry per CDR3 protein, called by TCRdb with MiXCR from the 5' RACE reads. Of 300,000 to 400,000 distinct CDR3 sequences in the sample, roughly 7.5% are singletons; the top ten hold 17%. Trimming at V came to 5 bases and at J to 7 bases, leaving 16 bases not matched to a gene. The CDR3 is 17 amino acids. Germline lookup yields CDR1 SGHTA and CDR2 FQGNSA. The sequencing used PBMCs, collected about 49 days after the first yellow fever vaccination. The receptor was isolated from a man aged 18 to 29 who received the YFV17D yellow fever vaccine. The chain couples TRBV7-2 to TRBJ2-2; 7 bases fit TRBD2. CDR3 sequence reads: CASSPRDYPRGDGELFF. In DNA form, the CDR3 reads TGTGCCAGCAGCCCTCGGGACTACCCCCGTGGAGACGGGGAGCTGTTTTTT. The variable domain in full, with the rest retrieved from reference TRBV7-2 and TRBJ2-2, is GAGVSQSPSNKVTEKGKDVELRCDPISGHTALYWYRQSLGQGLEFLIYFQGNSAPDKSGLPSDRFSAERTGGSVSTLTIQRTQQEDSAVYLCASSPRDYPRGDGELFFGEGSRLTVL.